These 29 T cell receptor beta chains share one sample of origin, sequenced in a study of response to subunit inactivated influenza vaccine. Via MiXCR, TCRdb re-called the RT-PCR reads, giving one row per CDR3 protein. The sample has more than 700,000 distinct CDR3 sequences, 20% to 25% seen once. The sequencing here drew on PBMCs from blood, taken 5 days after vaccination. These receptor sequences come from a man between 45 and 60 years old who received an inactivated influenza vaccine.

This clonotype showed up just a few times. The chain combines TRBV7-2 with TRBJ2-7; 15 nucleotides align to TRBD2. With 5 bases clipped from V and 2 bases from J, the junction kept 4 bases outside the gene matches. CDR1 is SGHTA and CDR2 is FQGNSA in the germline V gene. There are 16 residues in the CDR3. CDR3: CASSLGTSGGTYEQYF. Here the CDR3 DNA reads TGTGCCAGCAGCCTCGGGACTAGCGGGGGGACCTACGAGCAGTACTTC.

The chain couples TRBV6-1 to TRBJ1-5; TRBD1 agrees at 9 bases. The CDR3 has 14 amino acids. Germline V CDR1 and CDR2: MNHNS, SASEGT. The trim removed 6 bases at V and 7 bases at J, leaving 7 bases unmatched. In DNA, the CDR3 is TGTGCCAGCAGATCACAGGGGGCTGGACAGCCCCAGCATTTT. Its translation is CASRSQGAGQPQHF.

This clonotype was seen only a few times. The chain carries TRBV12-3 or TRBV12-4 and TRBJ1-1; D unclear. Deletions cut 5 bases from V and 8 bases from J, with 15 bases between. The CDR3 contains 13 residues. This CDR3 is CASSKVVGLEAFF. The CDR3 coding sequence is TGTGCCAGCAGTAAAGTGGTTGGTTTAGAAGCTTTCTTT.

There are a few counts of this clonotype. This chain links TRBV7-2 with TRBJ2-2; the match to TRBD2 covers 7 bases. Germline V lookup: CDR1 SGHTA, CDR2 FQGNSA. V lost 1 base to trimming and J lost 2 bases; unmatched junction nucleotides: 4. This CDR3 spans 16 amino acids. CDR3 region: CASSLEPSGNTGELFF. CDR3 nucleotide sequence: TGTGCCAGCAGCTTAGAACCTAGCGGTAACACCGGGGAGCTGTTTTTT.

This clonotype has more than one count but fewer than ten. The V and J genes are TRBV20-1 and TRBJ2-7; TRBD1 is a possible D gene (6 bases). Germline CDR1 is DFQATT and CDR2 is SNEGSKA (reference sequence). V was shortened by 6 bases and J by 0 bases, with 15 bases between the two germline ends. The CDR3 sequence is 14 residues long. The CDR3 nucleotides read TGCAGTGCACAAGACAGGTTTAGCTCCTACGAGCAGTACTTC. As protein: CSAQDRFSSYEQYF.

The chain is built from TRBV20-1 and TRBJ2-7; D is tentatively TRBD1 or TRBD2 (5 bases each). The CDR3 totals 16 residues. V lost 0 bases and J 7 bases, leaving 22 bases between the germline ends. Germline CDR1 is DFQATT and CDR2 is SNEGSKA (reference sequence). CDR3 in amino acids: CSARDPGAARVGEQYF. The CDR3 DNA reads as TGCAGTGCTAGAGACCCCGGGGCAGCGAGGGTGGGGGAGCAGTACTTC.

The genes are TRBV2 and TRBJ2-7; D remains unclear. Trimming pared 7 bases from V and 3 bases from J, leaving 7 bases between. This CDR3 has 11 residues. Germline V gene sequence: CDR1 SNHLY, CDR2 FYNNEI. The CDR3 here is CASNRYYEQYF. DNA of the CDR3: TGTGCCAGCAACCGATACTACGAGCAGTACTTC.

The chain combines TRBV5-5 with TRBJ2-1; 9 bases align to TRBD2. J gave up 5 bases and V 1 base, and 7 bases lay outside the gene matches. The CDR3 is made up of 16 amino acids. Germline loops: CDR1 SGHKS, CDR2 YYEKEE (reference sequence). CDR3 DNA: TGTGCCAGCAGCTTGTATCGGACTAGCGAGAACAATGAGCAGTTCTTC. Translating it yields CASSLYRTSENNEQFF.

The V call is TRBV12-3 or TRBV12-4, the J call TRBJ2-5; TRBD2 agrees at 9 bases. With V trimmed by 2 bases and J by 4 bases, 5 bases remained unmatched. The CDR3 has 15 amino acids. The CDR3 is CASSLSASGAETQYF. In nucleotides, the CDR3 is TGTGCCAGCAGTTTATCGGCTAGCGGGGCAGAGACCCAGTACTTC.

This clonotype was detected a few times. This chain links TRBV6-2 or TRBV6-3 with TRBJ2-1; 7 bases map to TRBD2. The CDR3 loop spans 14 amino acids. The V gene's germline CDR1 is MNHEY and CDR2 SVGEGT. J lost 5 bases, V lost 7 bases, and 8 bases had no gene match. The CDR3, as DNA: TGTGCCAGCACCCACTGGGGGAGGGACAATGAGCAGTTCTTC. It translates to CASTHWGRDNEQFF.

The chain is built from TRBV18 and TRBJ2-1; D call uncertain. Trimming pared 3 bases from V and 3 bases from J, leaving 9 bases between. The length of the CDR3 is 14 residues. CDR1 and CDR2 from the germline V gene are KGHSH and LQKENI. The CDR3 loop is CASSPGVLYNEQFF. DNA for the CDR3: TGTGCCAGCTCACCTGGGGTCCTCTACAATGAGCAGTTCTTC.

This clonotype occurred a few times. The gene calls are TRBV12-3 or TRBV12-4 and TRBJ1-1; D is perhaps TRBD1 (5 bases). The CDR3 is 12 amino acids. Trimming cost V 5 bases and J 10 bases, with 14 bases left between them. CDR3 nucleotide sequence: TGTGCCAGCAGTGACAGCCCGGGCCGAGCTTTCTTT. Its protein is CASSDSPGRAFF.

The chain joins TRBV27 to TRBJ2-7; tentative D call: TRBD1 (6 bases). Between the trimmed V and J ends, which lost 11 bases and 3 bases, there was a span of 20 bases. This CDR3 has 14 amino acids. CDR1 is MNHEY and CDR2 is SMNVEV in the germline V gene (reference sequence). Written as DNA, the CDR3 is TGTGCCGGCACCACTTCGGGACAACTCTACGAGCAGTACTTC. Residues: CAGTTSGQLYEQYF.

The chain joins TRBV5-1 to TRBJ1-5, with TRBD1 as a possible D gene (6 bases). This CDR3 region has 15 residues. V was cut by 0 bases and J by 7 bases, with 14 bases left in between. Germline V gives CDR1 SGHRS, CDR2 YFSETQ. Here the CDR3 reads CASSLVPGERQPQHF. The CDR3 region has the DNA TGCGCCAGCAGCTTGGTTCCAGGGGAGCGGCAGCCCCAGCATTTT. Based on the CDR3 plus reference TRBV5-1 and TRBJ1-5, the full variable domain is KAGVTQTPRYLIKTRGQQVTLSCSPISGHRSVSWYQQTPGQGLQFLFEYFSETQRNKGNFPGRFSGRQFSNSRSEMNVSTLELGDSALYLCASSLVPGERQPQHFGDGTRLSIL.

This clonotype was recorded at least ten times. The chain carries TRBV29-1 and TRBJ2-2; the match to TRBD1 covers 9 bases. The CDR3 is 14 residues long. With 6 bases clipped from V and 2 bases from J, the junction kept 4 bases outside the gene matches. From germline, CDR1 is SQVTM and CDR2 ANQGSEA. DNA for the CDR3: TGCAGCGTGAGGACAGGGGCCAACACCGGGGAGCTGTTTTTT. It encodes CSVRTGANTGELFF.

This chain uses TRBV20-1 with TRBJ1-4; 8 positions match TRBD1. After removal of 6 bases from V and 8 bases from J, the junction contained 11 bases not matched to a gene. CDR3 length equals 14 residues. Germline CDR1 reads DFQATT; CDR2 reads SNEGSKA (reference sequence). The CDR3, as DNA: TGCAGTGCCAGTCCAGGGGGCAGACAGGAAAAACTGTTTTTT. Amino acid sequence: CSASPGGRQEKLFF.

Written as DNA, the CDR3 is TGTGCCAGCAGTTCCACCGGGACAGGCAGCTACAATGAGCAGTTCTTC. Translated: CASSSTGTGSYNEQFF. J is TRBJ2-1 and V is TRBV28; the match to TRBD1 covers 8 bases. CDR1 is MDHEN and CDR2 is SYDVKM in the germline V gene. CDR3 length: 16 residues. The V gene end was trimmed by 4 bases and the J gene end by 3 bases; junction bases not matched to a gene: 8.

This clonotype has only a few counts. The V and J genes are TRBV20-1 and TRBJ2-1, with D possibly called TRBD1 or TRBD2 (7 bases each). The CDR3 loop spans 14 amino acids. Between the trimmed V and J ends, which lost 5 bases and 4 bases, there was a span of 15 bases. The germline gives CDR1 DFQATT, CDR2 SNEGSKA (reference sequence). CDR3: CSAPPQGGYNEQFF. In DNA form, the CDR3 reads TGCAGTGCTCCACCTCAGGGGGGGTACAATGAGCAGTTCTTC.

This clonotype has a single count. The chain recombines TRBV4-1 with TRBJ2-7; perhaps TRBD1 as D (5 bases). V lost 6 bases and J 4 bases, leaving 13 bases between the germline ends. The CDR3 totals 13 residues. Germline V CDR1 and CDR2: MGHRA, YSYEKL. CDR3 sequence: CASSRQTDYEQYF. The CDR3 DNA reads TGCGCCAGCAGTCGGCAGACAGATTACGAGCAGTACTTC.

This sequence joins TRBV29-1 and TRBJ2-2, with D unresolved. V lost 6 bases to trimming and J lost 1 base, with 6 bases between them. The CDR3 extends over 12 amino acids. Germline-derived CDR1 and CDR2 are SQVTM and ANQGSEA. CDR3 sequence (DNA): TGCAGCGTAGAGCTGAACACCGGGGAGCTGTTTTTT. Amino acids: CSVELNTGELFF.

This clonotype was seen at least ten times. The chain uses TRBV12-3 or TRBV12-4 and TRBJ2-5, with D maybe TRBD2 (5 bases). The CDR3 has 12 residues. With 1 base removed from V and 5 bases from J, the gap between germline ends came to 5 bases. The CDR3 DNA is TGTGCCAGCAGTTTAGTAGCGGAGACCCAGTACTTC. Translated: CASSLVAETQYF.

This rearrangement joins TRBV20-1 to TRBJ2-7; 7 positions agree with TRBD2. The CDR3 spans 15 residues. Germline loops: CDR1 DFQATT, CDR2 SNEGSKA (reference sequence). V lost 0 bases, J lost 0 bases, and 5 bases stayed unmatched. In nucleotides, the CDR3 is TGCAGTGCTAGAGATATAGCGGGTCTCTCCTACGAGCAGTACTTC. It specifies CSARDIAGLSYEQYF.

J is TRBJ2-7 and V is TRBV5-5, with a tentative D call TRBD1 (6 bases). This CDR3 has 14 amino acids. The germline V gene encodes CDR1 SGHKS and CDR2 YYEKEE (reference sequence). Trimming cost V 0 bases and J 2 bases, with 9 bases left between them. The CDR3 protein is CASSLGQEAYEQYF. In DNA, the CDR3 is TGTGCCAGCAGCTTGGGACAGGAAGCCTACGAGCAGTACTTC.

At least ten counts were recorded for this clonotype. The chain has TRBV4-3 and TRBJ1-6, with unresolved D. This CDR3 comprises 16 residues. Germline V gives CDR1 LGHNA, CDR2 YSLEER. Trimming removed 2 bases at V and 9 bases at J, with 17 bases between. CDR3 bases: TGCGCCAGCAGCCAAAGGAGGGAGCTATTTGGTTCACCCCTCCACTTT. Protein sequence: CASSQRRELFGSPLHF.

This clonotype was seen more than once but under ten times. This rearrangement joins TRBV20-1 to TRBJ1-5; D is unresolved. Deletions cut 3 bases from V and 5 bases from J, with 8 bases between. Per germline, CDR1 DFQATT and CDR2 SNEGSKA (reference sequence). This CDR3 is built from 12 residues. CDR3 nucleotide sequence: TGCAGTGCTAGTCCGGGATATCAGCCCCAGCATTTT. Its protein product is CSASPGYQPQHF.

This chain links TRBV10-3 with TRBJ1-2; no clear D gene. This CDR3 is built from 12 residues. Trimming took 3 bases from V and 4 from J, leaving 6 bases between them. CDR1 is ENHRY and CDR2 is SYGVKD in the germline V gene. The CDR3 sequence is CAISETAYGYTF. The CDR3 DNA sequence: TGTGCCATCAGTGAAACAGCCTATGGCTACACCTTC.

Only a few counts were recorded for this clonotype. J is TRBJ1-1 and V is TRBV7-9; D is perhaps TRBD1 (5 bases). Per the germline V gene, CDR1 is SEHNR and CDR2 is FQNEAQ (reference sequence). The CDR3 length is 15 residues. The germline V and J ends were trimmed by 5 bases and 1 base, with 14 bases remaining between them. CDR3 in DNA: TGTGCCAGCAGCCCCAGACAGCCTGGGAACACTGAAGCTTTCTTT. It is translated as CASSPRQPGNTEAFF.

This clonotype was recorded a few times. The chain employs TRBV10-3 and TRBJ2-5, with D perhaps TRBD1 (5 bases). The CDR3 has 15 residues. With 9 bases removed from V and 2 bases from J, the gap between germline ends came to 19 bases. Germline V gene data show CDR1 as ENHRY and CDR2 as SYGVKD. The CDR3 here is CAISPGPGDQETQYF. The CDR3 DNA is TGTGCCATTTCCCCAGGGCCCGGAGATCAAGAGACCCAGTACTTC.

The chain links TRBV3-1 to TRBJ2-1; 11 positions match TRBD2. The V gene end was trimmed by 8 bases and the J gene end by 7 bases; junction bases not matched to a gene: 13. The CDR3 extends over 16 amino acids. CDR1 is LGHDT, CDR2 YNNKEL, per germline (reference sequence). In DNA form, the CDR3 reads TGTGCCAGCCTTCCTTTTAGCGGGAGGGCCCAGAATGAGCAGTTCTTC. This encodes CASLPFSGRAQNEQFF.